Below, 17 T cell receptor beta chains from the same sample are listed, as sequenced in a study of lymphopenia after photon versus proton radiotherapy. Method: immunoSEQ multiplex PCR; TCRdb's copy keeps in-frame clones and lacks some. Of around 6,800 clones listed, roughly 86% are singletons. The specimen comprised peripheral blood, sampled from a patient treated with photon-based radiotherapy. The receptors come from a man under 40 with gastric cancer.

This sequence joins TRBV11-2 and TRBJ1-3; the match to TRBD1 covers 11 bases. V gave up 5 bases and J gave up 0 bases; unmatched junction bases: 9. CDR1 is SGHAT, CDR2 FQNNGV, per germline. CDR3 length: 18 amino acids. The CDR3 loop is CASSPRAGTGGSGNTIYF. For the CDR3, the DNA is TGTGCCAGCAGCCCTAGGGCCGGGACAGGGGGCTCTGGAAACACCATATATTTT.

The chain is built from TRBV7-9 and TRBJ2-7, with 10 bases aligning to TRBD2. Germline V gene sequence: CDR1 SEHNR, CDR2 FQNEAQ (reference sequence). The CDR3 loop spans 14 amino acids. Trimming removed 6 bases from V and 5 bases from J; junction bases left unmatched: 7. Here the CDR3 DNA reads TGTGCCAGCAGAACCGGGACTAGCGACCACGAGCAGTACTTC. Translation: CASRTGTSDHEQYF.

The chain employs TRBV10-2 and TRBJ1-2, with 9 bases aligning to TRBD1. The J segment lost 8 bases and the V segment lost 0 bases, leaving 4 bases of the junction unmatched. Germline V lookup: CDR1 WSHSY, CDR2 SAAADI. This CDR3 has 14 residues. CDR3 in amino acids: CASSESTGGEGYTF. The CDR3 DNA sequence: TGCGCCAGCAGTGAGTCAACAGGGGGCGAGGGCTACACCTTC.

CDR3 DNA sequence: TGCGCCAGCAGCCCGGGGGGTTATGGCTACACCTTC. This codes for CASSPGGYGYTF. This sequence joins TRBV10-2 and TRBJ1-2; possibly TRBD1 for D (5 bases). Trimming cost V 6 bases and J 5 bases, with 10 bases left between them. This CDR3 is built from 12 residues. Germline-derived CDR1 and CDR2 are WSHSY and SAAADI.

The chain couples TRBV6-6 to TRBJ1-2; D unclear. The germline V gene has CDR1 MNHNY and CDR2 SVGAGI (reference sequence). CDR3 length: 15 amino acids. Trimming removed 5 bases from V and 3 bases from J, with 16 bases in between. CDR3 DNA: TGTGCCAGCAGTCCAGATCTCAATTCGGACTATGGCTACACCTTC. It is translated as CASSPDLNSDYGYTF.

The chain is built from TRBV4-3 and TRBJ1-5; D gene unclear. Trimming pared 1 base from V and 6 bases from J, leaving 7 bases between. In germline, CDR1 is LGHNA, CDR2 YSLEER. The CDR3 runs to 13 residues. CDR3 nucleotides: TGCGCCAGCAGCCAAGTAAGCGGTCAGCCCCAGCATTTT. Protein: CASSQVSGQPQHF.

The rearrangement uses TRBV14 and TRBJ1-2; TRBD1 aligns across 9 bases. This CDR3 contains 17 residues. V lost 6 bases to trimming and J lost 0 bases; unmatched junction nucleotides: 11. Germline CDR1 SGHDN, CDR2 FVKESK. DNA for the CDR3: TGTGCCAGCAGTCACGGGACAGGGACATCGTCTAACTATGGCTACACCTTC. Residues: CASSHGTGTSSNYGYTF.

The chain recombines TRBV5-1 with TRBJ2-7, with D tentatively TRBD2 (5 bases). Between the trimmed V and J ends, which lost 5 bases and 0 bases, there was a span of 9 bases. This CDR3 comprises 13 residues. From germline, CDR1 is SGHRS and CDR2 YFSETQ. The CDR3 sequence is CASRRVSSYEQYF. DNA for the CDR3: TGCGCCAGCAGGCGGGTTAGCTCCTACGAGCAGTACTTC.

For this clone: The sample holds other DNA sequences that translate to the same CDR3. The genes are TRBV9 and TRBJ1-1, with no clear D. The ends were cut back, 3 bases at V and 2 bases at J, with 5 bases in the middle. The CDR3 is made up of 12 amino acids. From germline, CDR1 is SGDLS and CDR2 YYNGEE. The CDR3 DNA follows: TGTGCCAGCAGCGGGTCTAACACTGAAGCTTTCTTT. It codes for CASSGSNTEAFF.

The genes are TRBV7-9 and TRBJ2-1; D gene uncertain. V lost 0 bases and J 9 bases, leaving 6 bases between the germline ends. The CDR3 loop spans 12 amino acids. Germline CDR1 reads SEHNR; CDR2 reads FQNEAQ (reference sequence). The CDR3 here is CASSLAQGEQFF. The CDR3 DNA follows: TGTGCCAGCAGCTTAGCGCAAGGTGAGCAGTTCTTC.

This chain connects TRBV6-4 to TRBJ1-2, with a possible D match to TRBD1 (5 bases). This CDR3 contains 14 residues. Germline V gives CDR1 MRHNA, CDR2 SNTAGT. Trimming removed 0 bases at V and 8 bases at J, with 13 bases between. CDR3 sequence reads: CASSDSQGLRGYTF. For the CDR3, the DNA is TGTGCCAGCAGTGACTCGCAGGGTTTAAGGGGCTACACCTTC.

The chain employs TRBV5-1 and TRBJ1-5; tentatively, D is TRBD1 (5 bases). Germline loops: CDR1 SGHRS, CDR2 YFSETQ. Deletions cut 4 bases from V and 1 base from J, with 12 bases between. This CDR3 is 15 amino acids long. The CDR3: CASSRGGESNQPQHF. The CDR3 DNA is TGCGCCAGCAGCAGGGGAGGGGAGAGCAATCAGCCCCAGCATTTT.

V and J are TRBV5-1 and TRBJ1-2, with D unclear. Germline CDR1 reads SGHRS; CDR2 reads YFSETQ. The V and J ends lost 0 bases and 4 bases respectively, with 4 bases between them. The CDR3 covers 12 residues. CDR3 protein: CASSLASYGYTF. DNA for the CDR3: TGCGCCAGCAGCTTGGCAAGCTATGGCTACACCTTC.

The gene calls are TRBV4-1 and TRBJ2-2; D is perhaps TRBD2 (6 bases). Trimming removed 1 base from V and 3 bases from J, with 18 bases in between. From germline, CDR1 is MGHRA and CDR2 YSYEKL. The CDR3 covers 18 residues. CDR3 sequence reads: CASSQGLFGLAYTGELFF. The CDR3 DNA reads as TGCGCCAGCAGCCAAGGCCTTTTCGGGCTAGCGTACACCGGGGAGCTGTTTTTT.

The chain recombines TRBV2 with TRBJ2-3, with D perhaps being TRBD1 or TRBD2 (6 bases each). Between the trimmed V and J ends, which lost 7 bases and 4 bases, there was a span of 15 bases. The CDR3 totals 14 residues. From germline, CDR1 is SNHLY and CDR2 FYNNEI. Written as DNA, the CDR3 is TGTGCCAGCATAGGGGGGCTGTCGGCAGATACGCAGTATTTT. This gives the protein CASIGGLSADTQYF.

The CDR3 DNA sequence: TGCAGCGTTGTTGGACTGATGAACACTGAAGCTTTCTTT. Its translation: CSVVGLMNTEAFF. This chain connects TRBV29-1 to TRBJ1-1; D remains unclear. The V end lost 4 bases, the J end lost 0 bases, and 9 bases lay between the germline ends. This CDR3 contains 13 residues. Germline CDR1 is SQVTM and CDR2 is ANQGSEA.

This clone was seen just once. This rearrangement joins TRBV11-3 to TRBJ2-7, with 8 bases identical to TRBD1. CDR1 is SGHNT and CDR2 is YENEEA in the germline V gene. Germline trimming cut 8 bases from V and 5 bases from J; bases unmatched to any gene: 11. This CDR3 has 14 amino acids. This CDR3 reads CASEGQGMTDEQYF. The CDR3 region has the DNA TGTGCCAGCGAAGGACAGGGAATGACGGACGAGCAGTACTTC. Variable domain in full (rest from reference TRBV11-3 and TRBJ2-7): EAGVVQSPRYKIIEKKQPVAFWCNPISGHNTLYWYLQNLGQGPELLIRYENEEAVDDSQLPKDRFSAERLKGVDSTLKIQPAELGDSAVYLCASEGQGMTDEQYFGPGTRLTVT.